The 13 T cell receptor beta chains below come from one sample, sequenced in a study of CD8+ T cells in alopecia areata (dated by TCRdb to the late 2010s). The time point tag for this specimen amounts to: more than 3 weeks on oral tofacitinib. Interpreted using the paper, the treatment or condition label stands for: oral pan-JAK inhibitor, 5-10 mg twice daily. Library preparation was by the immunoSEQ multiplex PCR assay. RNA was extracted from all samples and reverse transcribed into cDNA as template for TCR sequencing. The source is immuneACCESS, and TCRdb retained only in-frame sequences with V and J called. Part of the clones is not carried over; for the studies checked, unresolved V genes explain less than half of this, and the remainder is unexplained. This sample comprises 200,000 to 250,000 clones, around 66% of them detected only once. The top ten constitute 4% to 5% of the sample. The sample in question was CD4+ T cells sorted from blood, obtained at week 4, from a patient treated with tofacitinib. The receptor source for this set is a human donor with alopecia areata.

The chain uses TRBV11-2 and TRBJ2-5, with D perhaps TRBD1 or TRBD2 (5 bases each). Germline CDR1 SGHAT, CDR2 FQNNGV. CDR3 length: 14 amino acids. Trimming left V 1 base short and J 3 bases short, with 9 bases between. CDR3: CASSLGLGEETQYF. The DNA for the CDR3 is TGTGCCAGCAGCTTAGGTTTGGGGGAAGAGACCCAGTACTTC.

The rearrangement uses TRBV2 and TRBJ1-1; 9 bases match TRBD1. CDR3 size: 15 residues. Germline CDR1 SNHLY, CDR2 FYNNEI. Losses at the gene ends were 4 bases for V and 10 bases for J; bases not matched to a gene: 13. The CDR3 region is CASSVLPGTGHGAFF. The DNA of the CDR3 is TGTGCCAGCAGTGTACTCCCCGGGACAGGGCATGGAGCTTTCTTT.

V gene TRBV5-5 combines with J gene TRBJ1-2; D unresolved. The CDR3 runs 11 residues. Trimming left V 5 bases short and J 7 bases short, with 9 bases between. Germline CDR1 is SGHKS and CDR2 is YYEKEE (reference sequence). Here the CDR3 DNA reads TGTGCCAGCAGATGGGGTAGTGGCTACACCTTC. It specifies CASRWGSGYTF. The variable domain in full, completed from reference TRBV5-5 and TRBJ1-2, reads DAGVTQSPTHLIKTRGQQVTLRCSPISGHKSVSWYQQVLGQGPQFIFQYYEKEERGRGNFPDRFSARQFPNYSSELNVNALLLGDSALYLCASRWGSGYTFGSGTRLTVV.

This clone has just one count. The genes are TRBV6-1 and TRBJ1-5, with a tentative D call TRBD1 (6 bases). Trimming shortened V by 6 bases and J by 2 bases, and 11 bases separated the two germline ends. CDR3 length: 14 residues. Germline lookup yields CDR1 MNHNS and CDR2 SASEGT. The CDR3 DNA is TGTGCCAGCAGGGTGGGACACCGCAATCAGCCCCAGCATTTT. This sequence encodes CASRVGHRNQPQHF.

The sample holds a few counts of this clone. The V call is TRBV7-2, the J call TRBJ2-5, with D unclear. This CDR3 has 15 amino acids. V was trimmed by 1 base and J by 0 bases, leaving 9 bases between them. Germline V lookup: CDR1 SGHTA, CDR2 FQGNSA. CDR3 in amino acids: CASSLGDRNQETQYF. As DNA, the CDR3 is TGTGCCAGCAGCTTAGGTGACCGCAACCAAGAGACCCAGTACTTC.

The gene calls are TRBV5-4 and TRBJ2-1; 7 bases fit TRBD2. This CDR3 is built from 15 residues. Germline-derived CDR1 and CDR2 are SGHNT and YYREEE (reference sequence). V gave up 5 bases and J gave up 1 base; unmatched junction bases: 6. DNA for the CDR3: TGTGCCAGCAGTAAAGATAGCGGGTCCTACAATGAGCAGTTCTTC. Protein product: CASSKDSGSYNEQFF. Full variable domain (outside the CDR3, taken from reference TRBV5-4 and TRBJ2-1): ETGVTQSPTHLIKTRGQQVTLRCSSQSGHNTVSWYQQALGQGPQFIFQYYREEENGRGNFPPRFSGLQFPNYSSELNVNALELDDSALYLCASSKDSGSYNEQFFGPGTRLTVL.

The V gene is TRBV29-1, the J gene TRBJ1-1; D unresolved. Germline assignment: CDR1 SQVTM and CDR2 ANQGSEA. V was trimmed by 4 bases and J by 0 bases, leaving 9 bases between them. The length of the CDR3 is 13 residues. In nucleotides, the CDR3 is TGCAGCGTTGGATTCCTGATGAACACTGAAGCTTTCTTT. This encodes CSVGFLMNTEAFF.

In this sample, this clone turned up a few times. CDR3 nucleotide sequence: TGTGCCAGCAGTTTGTACAGGGGCGCTGAAGCTTTCTTT. Amino acid sequence: CASSLYRGAEAFF. The V and J genes are TRBV27 and TRBJ1-1, with 7 bases that match TRBD1. Germline loops: CDR1 MNHEY, CDR2 SMNVEV (reference sequence). Losses at the gene ends were 3 bases for V and 6 bases for J; bases not matched to a gene: 4. There are 13 residues in the CDR3.

This chain links TRBV11-2 with TRBJ2-5; D may be TRBD2 (5 bases). The length of the CDR3 is 15 residues. V was clipped by 2 bases and J by 2 bases, with 12 bases between them. Germline values: CDR1 SGHAT, CDR2 FQNNGV. The CDR3 DNA sequence: TGTGCCAGCAGCTTACAGCGGATCGCGCAAGAGACCCAGTACTTC. Translating gives CASSLQRIAQETQYF.

This clone came up once. The chain combines TRBV4-3 with TRBJ2-3, with D perhaps matching TRBD2 (5 bases). Germline CDR1 reads LGHNA; CDR2 reads YSLEER. V was trimmed by 0 bases and J by 0 bases, leaving 10 bases between them. The CDR3 sequence is 16 residues long. This chain's CDR3 is CASSQDLLGSTDTQYF. CDR3 DNA sequence: TGCGCCAGCAGCCAAGATCTACTAGGGAGCACAGATACGCAGTATTTT.

This chain links TRBV15 with TRBJ2-3; no clear D gene. The V end lost 2 bases, the J end lost 1 base, and 16 bases lay between the germline ends. CDR3 size: 17 residues. Germline V gives CDR1 LNHNV, CDR2 YYDKDF (reference sequence). The CDR3 DNA reads as TGTGCCACCAGCAGACCCCCCTCCAGCGCGGGCACAGATACGCAGTATTTT. Amino acid sequence: CATSRPPSSAGTDTQYF.

V gene TRBV20-1 combines with J gene TRBJ2-3, with D perhaps given as TRBD1 or TRBD2 (5 bases each). Trimming cost V 3 bases and J 5 bases, with 6 bases left between them. Germline V lookup: CDR1 DFQATT, CDR2 SNEGSKA (reference sequence). The CDR3 loop spans 11 amino acids. The CDR3 DNA follows: TGCAGTGCTAGTGGGGGAGATACGCAGTATTTT. Its translation is CSASGGDTQYF.

This clone was observed a single time. This rearrangement joins TRBV2 to TRBJ2-1, with D possibly being TRBD2 (6 bases). The CDR3 is 12 amino acids. Trimming left V 9 bases short and J 4 bases short, with 10 bases between. CDR1 and CDR2 (germline): SNHLY, FYNNEI. In DNA, the CDR3 is TGTGCCAGTGGGGGGACTTACAATGAGCAGTTCTTC. Amino acid sequence: CASGGTYNEQFF.